Shown below are 3 T cell receptor beta chains from a single sample sequenced in a study of identical twins. TCRdb called the 5' RACE reads again in MiXCR, with one record for every CDR3 protein. The table includes 540,000 or so distinct CDR3 sequences, about a fifth detected once. The same specimen was also included in a second study, on yellow fever vaccine responses in identical twins.

Source material: CD4+ T cells sorted from blood. Receptor source: a woman aged 18-29 years in good health.

This clonotype has a handful of counts. V gene TRBV5-1 combines with J gene TRBJ1-1; no firm D call. CDR1 and CDR2 from the germline V gene are SGHRS and YFSETQ. V shed 1 base and J shed 7 bases, with 14 bases lying between them. The CDR3 sequence is 14 residues long. The CDR3 bases are TGCGCCAGCAGCTTGAATGAAGGAATCGGTGAAGCTTTCTTT. This codes for CASSLNEGIGEAFF.

Ten or more counts support this clonotype. The V call is TRBV11-1, the J call TRBJ2-1; TRBD2 aligns across 10 bases. The CDR3 has 15 amino acids. V lost 3 bases, J lost 2 bases, and 1 base stayed unmatched. Germline assignment: CDR1 SGHAT and CDR2 FQDESV (reference sequence). CDR3 loop: CASSFTSGAYNEQFF. CDR3 sequence (DNA): TGTGCCAGCAGCTTTACTAGCGGGGCCTACAATGAGCAGTTCTTC.

The chain combines TRBV6-1 with TRBJ2-2, with no clear D. The CDR3 runs to 13 residues. Trimming took off 5 bases at V and 4 bases at J, with 8 bases between the two ends. The germline CDR1 and CDR2 sequences are MNHNS and SASEGT. The CDR3 reads CASSTEPTGELFF. The CDR3 bases are TGTGCCAGCAGTACGGAACCCACCGGGGAGCTGTTTTTT.